These 25 T cell receptor beta chains share one sample of origin, sequenced in a study of blood T cell repertoires in COVID-19. Some clones are missing from TCRdb's copy, which holds only in-frame ones; the method was immunoSEQ multiplex PCR. Of around 100,000 clones listed, approximately 86% were seen once; the top ten hold 1.5% to 2%. The sequencing input was peripheral blood. The receptors originated from an elderly man with acute or convalescent COVID-19.

The chain recombines TRBV19 with TRBJ2-1; D not resolved. The V end was cut by 0 bases, the J end by 3 bases, with 9 bases between. The CDR3 has 15 amino acids. Germline lookup yields CDR1 LNHDA and CDR2 SQIVND (reference sequence). This chain's CDR3 is CASSIDFFSYNEQFF. CDR3 nucleotide sequence: TGTGCCAGTAGTATAGATTTTTTCAGCTACAATGAGCAGTTCTTC.

The V and J genes are TRBV28 and TRBJ1-5, with 7 nucleotides matching TRBD1. The junction had 6 bases not matched to a gene; V was cut back by 6 bases and J by 4 bases. Per the germline V gene, CDR1 is MDHEN and CDR2 is SYDVKM. This CDR3 contains 14 residues. As DNA, the CDR3 is TGTGCCAGCAGAAGGACAGGACGAAATCAGCCCCAGCATTTT. Its protein is CASRRTGRNQPQHF.

This chain links TRBV5-1 with TRBJ1-1; TRBD1 aligns across 9 bases. CDR1 and CDR2 from the germline V gene are SGHRS and YFSETQ. Germline trimming cut 4 bases from V and 6 bases from J; bases unmatched to any gene: 10. The CDR3 spans 15 residues. CDR3 amino acids: CASSLARDRVSEAFF. For the CDR3, the DNA is TGCGCCAGCAGCCTTGCGCGGGACAGGGTTTCTGAAGCTTTCTTT.

The V call is TRBV27, the J call TRBJ1-1; 8 bases line up with TRBD1. V gave up 0 bases and J gave up 0 bases; unmatched junction bases: 3. Germline values: CDR1 MNHEY, CDR2 SMNVEV (reference sequence). The CDR3 runs to 16 residues. The CDR3 here is CASSLSGTGLNTEAFF. CDR3 nucleotide sequence: TGTGCCAGCAGTTTATCCGGGACAGGCCTGAACACTGAAGCTTTCTTT.

This clone has a single count. The gene calls are TRBV6-2 or TRBV6-3 and TRBJ1-2, with TRBD1 identical over 8 bases. Germline V lookup: CDR1 MNHEY, CDR2 SVGEGT. Trimming removed 4 bases from V and 1 base from J; junction bases left unmatched: 11. There are 17 residues in the CDR3. The CDR3: CASSSTPGQVINYGYTF. The DNA for the CDR3 is TGTGCCAGCAGTTCTACTCCGGGACAGGTGATTAACTATGGCTACACCTTC.

The chain couples TRBV19 to TRBJ1-6; 8 bases align to TRBD1. The V segment lost 5 bases and the J segment 10 bases; nucleotides outside the gene matches: 10. The germline CDR1 and CDR2 sequences are LNHDA and SQIVND (reference sequence). The CDR3 sequence is 15 residues long. Here the CDR3 reads CASSSRTGRNSPLHF. Here the CDR3 DNA reads TGTGCCAGTAGTTCCCGGACAGGGCGGAACTCACCCCTCCACTTT.

V is TRBV7-2 and J is TRBJ2-7; D not certain. Between the trimmed V and J ends, which lost 0 bases and 3 bases, there was a span of 3 bases. CDR3 length: 12 amino acids. Germline-derived CDR1 and CDR2 are SGHTA and FQGNSA. This chain's CDR3 is CASSLALYEQYF. DNA for the CDR3: TGTGCCAGCAGCTTAGCACTCTACGAGCAGTACTTC.

In its sample, this clone was seen once. The chain uses TRBV7-3 and TRBJ2-1, with 10 bases matching TRBD2. CDR1 and CDR2 from the germline V gene are SGHTA and FQGTGA. J lost 4 bases, V lost 2 bases, and 5 bases had no gene match. This CDR3 has 16 amino acids. CDR3 sequence (DNA): TGTGCCAGCAGCTTAGGTAGCGGGAGGTCGTACAATGAGCAGTTCTTC. It encodes CASSLGSGRSYNEQFF.

This chain connects TRBV5-6 to TRBJ2-2; no firm D call. CDR3 size: 13 residues. The germline CDR1 and CDR2 sequences are SGHDT and YYEEEE. V gave up 1 base and J gave up 5 bases, with 6 bases separating them. The CDR3 region has the DNA TGTGCCAGCAGCTTGTCCGGGACCGGGGAGCTGTTTTTT. Translating gives CASSLSGTGELFF.

This chain joins TRBV14 and TRBJ2-7; the match to TRBD1 covers 7 bases. J lost 3 bases, V lost 4 bases, and 6 bases had no gene match. CDR3 length: 14 residues. Germline V CDR1 and CDR2: SGHDN, FVKESK. In nucleotides, the CDR3 is TGTGCCAGCAGCCGACAGGGCCTCGGCTACGAGCAGTACTTC. Protein sequence: CASSRQGLGYEQYF.

The rearrangement joins TRBV7-9 to TRBJ1-2; D remains ambiguous. Germline V gene data show CDR1 as SEHNR and CDR2 as FQNEAQ (reference sequence). V was shortened by 5 bases and J by 7 bases, with 11 bases between the two germline ends. CDR3 length: 12 residues. The CDR3 nucleotides are TGTGCCAGCAGCCCAGGACTATTTGGCTACACCTTC. Translation: CASSPGLFGYTF.

The rearrangement links TRBV27 to TRBJ1-4, with 8 positions matching TRBD1. This CDR3 is 15 amino acids long. CDR1 is MNHEY and CDR2 is SMNVEV in the germline V gene (reference sequence). The trim removed 5 bases at V and 5 bases at J, leaving 7 bases unmatched. CDR3 residues: CASSAQGADNEKLFF. The CDR3 DNA reads TGTGCCAGCAGTGCCCAGGGGGCAGACAATGAAAAACTGTTTTTT. Complete variable domain (other parts from reference TRBV27 and TRBJ1-4): EAQVTQNPRYLITVTGKKLTVTCSQNMNHEYMSWYRQDPGLGLRQIYYSMNVEVTDKGDVPEGYKVSRKEKRNFPLILESPSPNQTSLYFCASSAQGADNEKLFFGSGTQLSVL.

The V and J genes are TRBV5-1 and TRBJ2-7; maybe TRBD2 (6 bases). The CDR3 runs to 13 residues. Germline V gene sequence: CDR1 SGHRS, CDR2 YFSETQ. V lost 4 bases and J 4 bases, leaving 12 bases between the germline ends. The CDR3 here is CASSDGTAYEQYF. The CDR3 DNA sequence: TGCGCCAGCAGCGACGGGACTGCGTACGAGCAGTACTTC.

The genes are TRBV25-1 and TRBJ2-7, with 7 bases aligning to TRBD1. The end of the DNA fits TRBJ2-1 better, so the J call may be wrong. The CDR3 is made up of 13 amino acids. Germline V gene data show CDR1 as MGHDK and CDR2 as SYGVNS. The CDR3, as DNA: TGTGCCAGCGGGCGACAGGGCCACAATGAGCAGTTCTTC. Translating it yields CASGRQGHNEQFF.

Only one count was recorded for this clone. V is TRBV27 and J is TRBJ2-3, with 11 bases that match TRBD2. Looked up from germline, CDR1 is MNHEY and CDR2 is SMNVEV (reference sequence). CDR3 length equals 16 residues. The ends lost 10 bases at V and 1 base at J; junction bases unmatched: 10. Written as DNA, the CDR3 is TGTGCCACCCGCCCCTCTAGCGGGAGGCGCACAGATACGCAGTATTTT. Residues: CATRPSSGRRTDTQYF.

The chain links TRBV27 to TRBJ1-3, with unresolved D. Germline V gene sequence: CDR1 MNHEY, CDR2 SMNVEV (reference sequence). The CDR3 loop spans 14 amino acids. Trimming shortened V by 4 bases and J by 4 bases, and 11 bases separated the two germline ends. DNA of the CDR3: TGTGCCAGCAGTTCGTCCGTTACAGGAAACACCATATATTTT. Protein: CASSSSVTGNTIYF.

The chain is built from TRBV6-2 or TRBV6-3 and TRBJ2-7, with D possibly TRBD1 on 6 matching bases. Germline V gene data show CDR1 as MNHEY and CDR2 as SVGEGT. The V and J ends lost 2 bases and 7 bases respectively, with 9 bases between them. The CDR3 is 12 amino acids. CDR3 nucleotide sequence: TGTGCCAGCAGTTACGTCGGGACAGAGCAGTACTTC. As protein: CASSYVGTEQYF.

V usage is TRBV3-1 (or the pseudogene TRBV3-2) and J usage is TRBJ2-1, with 9 nucleotides matching TRBD2. With V trimmed by 1 base and J by 10 bases, 8 bases remained unmatched. Germline loops: CDR1 LGHDT, CDR2 YNNKEL (reference sequence). The CDR3 extends over 15 amino acids. The CDR3 coding sequence is TGTGCCAGCAGCCAAGTAGCGGGAGAGGGGTGGGAGCAGTTCTTC. It is translated as CASSQVAGEGWEQFF.

The chain combines TRBV28 with TRBJ2-5; the match to TRBD2 covers 10 bases. V was clipped by 6 bases and J by 5 bases; unmatched bases: 9. The CDR3 is made up of 15 amino acids. Germline-derived CDR1 and CDR2 are MDHEN and SYDVKM. CDR3 in amino acids: CASRGEGTSVETQYF. In DNA form, the CDR3 reads TGTGCCAGCAGGGGAGAGGGGACTAGCGTGGAGACCCAGTACTTC.

V is TRBV7-9 and J is TRBJ1-5; no firm D call. The CDR3 is made up of 14 amino acids. With 3 bases removed from V and 3 bases from J, the gap between germline ends came to 9 bases. CDR1 and CDR2 from the germline V gene are SEHNR and FQNEAQ (reference sequence). As DNA, the CDR3 is TGTGCCAGCAGCTTGGCAGGTTCCAATCAGCCCCAGCATTTT. Its translation is CASSLAGSNQPQHF.

The chain employs TRBV2 and TRBJ1-5, with TRBD1 matching 7 bases. This CDR3 is 16 amino acids long. After removal of 4 bases from V and 3 bases from J, the junction contained 9 bases not matched to a gene. The germline V gene has CDR1 SNHLY and CDR2 FYNNEI. The CDR3 nucleotides are TGTGCCAGCAGTGGGGACCCGGACAGGTACAATCAGCCCCAGCATTTT. Translation: CASSGDPDRYNQPQHF. The full variable domain, rest sourced from reference TRBV2 and TRBJ1-5, is EPEVTQTPSHQVTQMGQEVILRCVPISNHLYFYWYRQILGQKVEFLVSFYNNEISEKSEIFDDQFSVERPDGSNFTLKIRSTKLEDSAMYFCASSGDPDRYNQPQHFGDGTRLSIL.

DNA for the CDR3: TGTGCCAGCCGGGAGGGAATAGGCAAAAACATTCAGTACTTC. Its translation is CASREGIGKNIQYF. The rearrangement uses TRBV2 and TRBJ2-4; 8 nucleotides line up with TRBD2. The V segment lost 8 bases and the J segment 3 bases; nucleotides outside the gene matches: 6. This CDR3 is built from 14 residues. Germline lookup yields CDR1 SNHLY and CDR2 FYNNEI.

The chain has TRBV15 and TRBJ2-1, with 11 bases matching TRBD2. CDR3 size: 16 residues. Trimming removed 5 bases from V and 2 bases from J; junction bases left unmatched: 5. CDR1 is LNHNV, CDR2 YYDKDF, per germline (reference sequence). The DNA of the CDR3 is TGTGCCACCAGCGGACCACTAGCGGGAGCCTACAATGAGCAGTTCTTC. Amino acids: CATSGPLAGAYNEQFF.

V gene TRBV5-1 combines with J gene TRBJ1-2; D remains ambiguous. The CDR3 sequence is 14 residues long. Germline V gives CDR1 SGHRS, CDR2 YFSETQ. V dropped 4 bases and J dropped 8 bases, with 18 bases sitting between them. CDR3 nucleotides: TGCGCCAGCAGCCTTATCAACGGAGGGCCGGGCTACACCTTC. Amino acid sequence: CASSLINGGPGYTF.

This sequence joins TRBV7-6 and TRBJ1-6; D perhaps matches TRBD1 (5 bases). Germline assignment: CDR1 SGHVS and CDR2 FNYEAQ. V lost 0 bases and J 3 bases, leaving 9 bases between the germline ends. The CDR3 extends over 16 amino acids. CDR3 amino acids: CASSLARAIYNSPLHF. The CDR3 DNA sequence: TGTGCCAGCAGCTTAGCCAGGGCGATCTATAATTCACCCCTCCACTTT.